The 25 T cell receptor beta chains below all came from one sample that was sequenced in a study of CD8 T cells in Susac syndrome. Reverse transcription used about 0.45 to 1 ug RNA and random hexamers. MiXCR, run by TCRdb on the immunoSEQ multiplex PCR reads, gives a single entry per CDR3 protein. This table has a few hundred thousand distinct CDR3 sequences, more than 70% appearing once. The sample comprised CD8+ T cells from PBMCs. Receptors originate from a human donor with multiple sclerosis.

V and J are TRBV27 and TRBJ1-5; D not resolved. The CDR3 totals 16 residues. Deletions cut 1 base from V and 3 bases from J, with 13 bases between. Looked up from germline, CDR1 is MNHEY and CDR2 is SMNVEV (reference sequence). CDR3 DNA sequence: TGTGCCAGCAGTTTATTTCCTCCTGGGTACAATCAGCCCCAGCATTTT. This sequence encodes CASSLFPPGYNQPQHF.

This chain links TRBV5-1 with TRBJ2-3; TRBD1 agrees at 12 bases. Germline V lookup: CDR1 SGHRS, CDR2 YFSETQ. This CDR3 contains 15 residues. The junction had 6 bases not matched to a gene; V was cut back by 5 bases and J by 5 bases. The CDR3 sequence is CASRTGTGGQDTQYF. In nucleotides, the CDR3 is TGCGCCAGCAGGACCGGGACAGGGGGCCAAGATACGCAGTATTTT.

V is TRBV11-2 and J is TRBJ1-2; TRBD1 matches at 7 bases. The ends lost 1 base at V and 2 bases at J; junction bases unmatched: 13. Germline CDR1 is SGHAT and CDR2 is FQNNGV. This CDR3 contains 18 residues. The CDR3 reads CASSLAGSWDRTNYGYTF. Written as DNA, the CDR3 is TGTGCCAGCAGCTTAGCCGGATCGTGGGACAGAACCAACTATGGCTACACCTTC.

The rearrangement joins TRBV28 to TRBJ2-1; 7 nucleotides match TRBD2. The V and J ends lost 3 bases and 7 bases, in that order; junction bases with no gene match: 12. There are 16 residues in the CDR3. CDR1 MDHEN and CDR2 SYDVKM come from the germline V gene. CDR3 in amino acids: CASSLASGYGSNEQFF. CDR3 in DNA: TGTGCCAGCAGTTTGGCTAGCGGCTATGGGTCGAATGAGCAGTTCTTC.

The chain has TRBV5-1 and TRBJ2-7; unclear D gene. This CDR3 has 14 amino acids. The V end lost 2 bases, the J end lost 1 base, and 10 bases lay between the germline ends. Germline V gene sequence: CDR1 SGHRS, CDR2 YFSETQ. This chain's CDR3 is CASSFFGGSYEQYF. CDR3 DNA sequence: TGCGCCAGCAGCTTCTTTGGCGGATCCTACGAGCAGTACTTC.

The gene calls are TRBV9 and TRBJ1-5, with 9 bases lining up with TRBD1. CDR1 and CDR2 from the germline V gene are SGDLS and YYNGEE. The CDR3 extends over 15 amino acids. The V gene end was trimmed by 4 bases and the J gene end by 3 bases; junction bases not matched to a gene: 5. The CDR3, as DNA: TGTGCCAGCAGCCCCCGGACAGGGGTCAATCAGCCCCAGCATTTT. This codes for CASSPRTGVNQPQHF.

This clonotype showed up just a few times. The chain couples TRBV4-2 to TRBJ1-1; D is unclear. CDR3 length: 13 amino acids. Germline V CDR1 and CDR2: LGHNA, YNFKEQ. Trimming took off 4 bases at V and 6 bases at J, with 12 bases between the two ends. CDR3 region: CASSPREQPEAFF. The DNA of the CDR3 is TGTGCCAGCAGCCCCCGGGAGCAGCCTGAAGCTTTCTTT.

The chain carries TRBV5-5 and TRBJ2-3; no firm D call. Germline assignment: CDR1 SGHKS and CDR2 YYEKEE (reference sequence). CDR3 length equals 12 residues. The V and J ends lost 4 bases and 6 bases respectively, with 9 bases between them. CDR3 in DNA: TGTGCCAGCAGCCCCTCTTCGGATACGCAGTATTTT. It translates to CASSPSSDTQYF.

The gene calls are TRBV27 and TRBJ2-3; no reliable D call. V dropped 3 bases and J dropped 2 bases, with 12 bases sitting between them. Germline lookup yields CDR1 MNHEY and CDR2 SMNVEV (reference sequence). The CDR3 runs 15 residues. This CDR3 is CASSFSDADTDTQYF. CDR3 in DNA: TGTGCCAGCAGTTTTTCGGACGCCGACACAGATACGCAGTATTTT.

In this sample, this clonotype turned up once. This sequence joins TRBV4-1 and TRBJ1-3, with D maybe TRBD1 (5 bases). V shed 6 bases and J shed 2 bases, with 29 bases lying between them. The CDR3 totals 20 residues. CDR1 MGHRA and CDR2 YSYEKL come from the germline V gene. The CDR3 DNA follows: TGCGCCAGCAGAATGGACCCGGGATCCCTACAGTCAGGGCCTGGAAACACCATATATTTT. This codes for CASRMDPGSLQSGPGNTIYF.

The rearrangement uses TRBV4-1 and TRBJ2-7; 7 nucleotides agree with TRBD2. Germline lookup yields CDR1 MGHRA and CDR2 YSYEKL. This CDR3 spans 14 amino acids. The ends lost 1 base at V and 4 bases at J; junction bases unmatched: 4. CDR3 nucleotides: TGCGCCAGCAGCCAAGTGGGGAGGGAGTACGAGCAGTACTTC. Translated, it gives CASSQVGREYEQYF.

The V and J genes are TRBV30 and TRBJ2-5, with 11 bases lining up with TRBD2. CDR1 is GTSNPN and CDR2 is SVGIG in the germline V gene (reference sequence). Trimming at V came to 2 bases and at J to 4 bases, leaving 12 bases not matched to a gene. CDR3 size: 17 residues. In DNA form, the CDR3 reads TGTGCCTGGAGTCCGTCTCCCCTAGCGGGAGGAATAGAGACCCAGTACTTC. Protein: CAWSPSPLAGGIETQYF.

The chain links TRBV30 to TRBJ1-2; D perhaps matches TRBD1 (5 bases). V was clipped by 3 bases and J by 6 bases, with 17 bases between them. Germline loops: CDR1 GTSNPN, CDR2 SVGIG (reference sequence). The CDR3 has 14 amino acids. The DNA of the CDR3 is TGTGCCTGGAGGGGAACAGGTTTCGTGGATGGCTACACCTTC. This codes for CAWRGTGFVDGYTF.

CDR3 region: CAWSYSDYEQYF. The CDR3 nucleotides are TGTGCCTGGAGCTACAGTGATTACGAGCAGTACTTC. V usage is TRBV30 and J usage is TRBJ2-7; D not resolved. The CDR3 has 12 amino acids. V lost 3 bases to trimming and J lost 4 bases, with 10 bases between them. Germline values: CDR1 GTSNPN, CDR2 SVGIG (reference sequence).

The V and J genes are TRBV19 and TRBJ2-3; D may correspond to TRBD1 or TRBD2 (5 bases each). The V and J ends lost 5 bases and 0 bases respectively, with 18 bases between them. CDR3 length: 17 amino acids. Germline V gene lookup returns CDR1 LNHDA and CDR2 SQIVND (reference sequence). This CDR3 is CASSLGAGTLSTDTQYF. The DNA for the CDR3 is TGTGCCAGTAGTCTTGGAGCAGGGACGCTTAGCACAGATACGCAGTATTTT.

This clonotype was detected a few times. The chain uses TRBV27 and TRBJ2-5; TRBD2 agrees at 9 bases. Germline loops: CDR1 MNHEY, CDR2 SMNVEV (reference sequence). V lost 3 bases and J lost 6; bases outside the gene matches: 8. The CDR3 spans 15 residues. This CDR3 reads CASSLGREGRKTQYF. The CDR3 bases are TGTGCCAGCAGTTTGGGGCGGGAGGGCCGAAAGACCCAGTACTTC.

The CDR3, as DNA: TGCAGCGTTGAAGATCCCACAGGGGGGGGTGAAGCTTTCTTT. Protein: CSVEDPTGGGEAFF. V usage is TRBV29-1 and J usage is TRBJ1-1, with 8 bases fitting TRBD1. J gave up 7 bases and V 0 bases, and 7 bases lay outside the gene matches. Germline lookup yields CDR1 SQVTM and CDR2 ANQGSEA. This CDR3 has 14 residues. The full variable domain, completed using reference TRBV29-1 and TRBJ1-1, is SAVISQKPSRDICQRGTSLTIQCQVDSQVTMMFWYRQQPGQSLTLIATANQGSEATYESGFVIDKFPISRPNLTFSTLTVSNMSPEDSSIYLCSVEDPTGGGEAFFGQGTRLTVV.

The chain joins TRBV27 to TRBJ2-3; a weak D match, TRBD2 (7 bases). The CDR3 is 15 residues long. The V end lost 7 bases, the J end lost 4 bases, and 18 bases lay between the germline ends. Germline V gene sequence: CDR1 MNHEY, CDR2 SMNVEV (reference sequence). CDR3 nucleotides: TGTGCCAGCACCTCGGGGGGCGCCCCTCCAGATACGCAGTATTTT. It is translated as CASTSGGAPPDTQYF.

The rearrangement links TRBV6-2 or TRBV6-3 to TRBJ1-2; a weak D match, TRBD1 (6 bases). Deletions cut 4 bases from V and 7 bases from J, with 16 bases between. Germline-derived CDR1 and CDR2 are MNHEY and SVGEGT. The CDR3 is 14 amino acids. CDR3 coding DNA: TGTGCCAGCAGTTTCACAGGGTTGATTGGTGGCTACACCTTC. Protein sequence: CASSFTGLIGGYTF.

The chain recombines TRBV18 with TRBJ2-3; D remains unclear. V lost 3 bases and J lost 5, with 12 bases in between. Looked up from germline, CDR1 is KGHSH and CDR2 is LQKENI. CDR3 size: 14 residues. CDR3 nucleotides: TGTGCCAGCTCACCCAAGGAGTACGGAGATACGCAGTATTTT. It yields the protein CASSPKEYGDTQYF.

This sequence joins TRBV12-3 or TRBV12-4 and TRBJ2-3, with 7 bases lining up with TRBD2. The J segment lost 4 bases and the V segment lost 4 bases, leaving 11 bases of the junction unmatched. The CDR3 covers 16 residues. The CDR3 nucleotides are TGTGCCAGCAGTTCCGGCGGGGGACTAAGGCCAGATACGCAGTATTTT. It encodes CASSSGGGLRPDTQYF.

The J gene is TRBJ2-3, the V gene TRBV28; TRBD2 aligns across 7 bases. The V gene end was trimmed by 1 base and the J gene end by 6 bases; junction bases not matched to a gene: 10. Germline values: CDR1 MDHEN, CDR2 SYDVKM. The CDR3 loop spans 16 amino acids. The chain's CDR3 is CASSLSPQRGGDTQYF. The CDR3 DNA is TGTGCCAGCAGTTTATCCCCCCAGCGGGGCGGGGATACGCAGTATTTT.

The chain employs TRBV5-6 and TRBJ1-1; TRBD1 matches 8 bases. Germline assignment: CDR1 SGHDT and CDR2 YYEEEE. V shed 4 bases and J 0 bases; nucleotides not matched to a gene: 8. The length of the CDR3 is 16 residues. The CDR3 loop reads CASSPGQGTLNTEAFF. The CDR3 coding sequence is TGTGCCAGCAGCCCTGGACAGGGCACTCTGAACACTGAAGCTTTCTTT.

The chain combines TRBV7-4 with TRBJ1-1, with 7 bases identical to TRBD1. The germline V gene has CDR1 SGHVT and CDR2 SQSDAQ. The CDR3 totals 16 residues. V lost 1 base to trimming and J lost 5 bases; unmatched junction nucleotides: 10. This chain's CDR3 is CASSLDTGVRGTEAFF. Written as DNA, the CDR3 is TGTGCCAGCAGCTTAGATACAGGGGTCCGGGGAACTGAAGCTTTCTTT.

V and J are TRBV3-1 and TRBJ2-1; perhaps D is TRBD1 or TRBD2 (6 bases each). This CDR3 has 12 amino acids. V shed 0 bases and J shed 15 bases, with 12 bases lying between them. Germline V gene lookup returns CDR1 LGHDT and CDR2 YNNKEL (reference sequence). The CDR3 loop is CASSQDYREVFF. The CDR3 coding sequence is TGTGCCAGCAGCCAAGATTACAGGGAGGTGTTCTTC.